This TCR beta chain was sequenced for a study of early T cells in non-severe SARS-CoV-2 infection. The germline gives CDR1 MGHDK, CDR2 SYGVNS. The CDR3 contains 15 residues. The trim removed 0 bases at V and 8 bases at J, leaving 6 bases unmatched. This clonotype was observed a few times. A single record per CDR3 protein comes from TCRdb applying MiXCR to the 5' RACE reads. The profile covers around 70,000 distinct CDR3 sequences, with about a tenth appearing a single time and around 6.1% taken by the ten largest. This TCR was recovered from an adult who was a healthcare worker with PCR-confirmed SARS-CoV-2 infection or an uninfected control (not recorded which). The chain carries TRBV25-1 and TRBJ2-1; 8 bases map to TRBD2. The sample consisted of whole blood. CDR3 sequence (DNA): TGTGCCAGCAGTGAATATAGCGGGAAGAAAGATGAGCAGTTCTTC. This gives the protein CASSEYSGKKDEQFF.